Below are 22 T cell receptor beta chains sequenced from a single sample in a study of T cells after yellow fever vaccination (dated by TCRdb to between 2017 and 2020). Taken with the paper, the label for treatment or condition translates to: live attenuated yellow fever vaccine strain. The library was generated by 5' RACE. Sequencing relied on an Illumina HiSeq 2500. TCRdb itself trimmed the public reads at Q25 with fastp, ran MiXCR and retained productive beta chains. All rows with the same CDR3 protein become a single entry with the most common DNA and genes. In all, the sample holds about 580,000 distinct CDR3 sequences, and 17% of those were seen once. The ten largest clones capture 15% to 20% of the sample. This material consisted of PBMCs, taken around 5 days after the first yellow fever vaccination. The receptors were gathered from a man younger than 35 who received the YFV17D yellow fever vaccine.

The chain has TRBV4-3 and TRBJ2-1; 7 bases align to TRBD1. CDR3 length: 17 amino acids. Germline V gene lookup returns CDR1 LGHNA and CDR2 YSLEER. With V trimmed by 0 bases and J by 3 bases, 8 bases remained unmatched. The CDR3 spells CASSQEDRINIYNEQFF. CDR3 in DNA: TGCGCCAGCAGCCAAGAGGACAGGATAAATATCTACAATGAGCAGTTCTTC.

In its sample, this clonotype was seen a few times. This sequence joins TRBV11-2 and TRBJ2-5; D unresolved. V lost 6 bases, J lost 5 bases, and 16 bases lay in between. The CDR3 sequence is 14 residues long. The germline V gene has CDR1 SGHAT and CDR2 FQNNGV. CDR3 protein: CASSKESEWETQYF. The CDR3 bases are TGTGCCAGCAGTAAGGAGAGTGAATGGGAGACCCAGTACTTC. The full variable domain, its missing parts supplied by reference TRBV11-2 and TRBJ2-5, is EAGVAQSPRYKIIEKRQSVAFWCNPISGHATLYWYQQILGQGPKLLIQFQNNGVVDDSQLPKDRFSAERLKGVDSTLKIQPAKLEDSAVYLCASSKESEWETQYFGPGTRLLVL.

This clonotype was seen more than once but under ten times. The chain combines TRBV7-8 with TRBJ1-1; D may be TRBD1 (5 bases). This CDR3 has 14 residues. V dropped 5 bases and J dropped 1 base, with 11 bases sitting between them. The germline V gene has CDR1 SGHVS and CDR2 FQNEAQ. This chain's CDR3 is CASSALDRNTEAFF. DNA for the CDR3: TGTGCCAGCAGCGCACTCGACAGGAACACTGAAGCTTTCTTT.

The rearrangement links TRBV12-3 or TRBV12-4 to TRBJ2-7; D gene ambiguous. The CDR3 runs 14 residues. Trimming took off 2 bases at V and 6 bases at J, with 14 bases between the two ends. The CDR3 DNA sequence: TGTGCCAGCAGTTTAAATTTATGGGTTGGCGAGCAGTACTTC. This gives the protein CASSLNLWVGEQYF.

The CDR3 spells CASSLMREPNYGYTF. DNA of the CDR3: TGTGCCAGCAGCTTAATGAGAGAACCTAACTATGGCTACACCTTC. The chain is built from TRBV7-2 and TRBJ1-2, with unresolved D. The CDR3 covers 15 residues. Looked up from germline, CDR1 is SGHTA and CDR2 is FQGNSA. V shed 2 bases and J shed 0 bases, with 10 bases lying between them.

This clonotype showed up just a few times. The chain employs TRBV6-1 and TRBJ2-3, with D uncertain. Germline V lookup: CDR1 MNHNS, CDR2 SASEGT. V was cut by 3 bases and J by 0 bases, with 13 bases left in between. The length of the CDR3 is 16 residues. CDR3 protein: CASSEVGRWSTDTQYF. CDR3 coding DNA: TGTGCCAGCAGTGAGGTAGGGCGGTGGAGCACAGATACGCAGTATTTT.

J is TRBJ2-7 and V is TRBV4-1; 7 nucleotides align to TRBD1. The CDR3 contains 15 residues. The V gene's germline CDR1 is MGHRA and CDR2 YSYEKL. The V and J ends lost 4 bases and 1 base, in that order; junction bases with no gene match: 7. Written as DNA, the CDR3 is TGCGCCAGCAGCCTACAGCCGGGACAGTCCTACGAGCAGTACTTC. It is translated as CASSLQPGQSYEQYF.

This clonotype turned up a few times. The V gene is TRBV5-1, the J gene TRBJ1-1; D not resolved. Germline V gene sequence: CDR1 SGHRS, CDR2 YFSETQ. The CDR3 runs 14 residues. Deletions cut 4 bases from V and 5 bases from J, with 15 bases between. The CDR3 DNA reads as TGCGCCAGCAGCCCGGACGCAGCTCGGACTGAAGCTTTCTTT. This encodes CASSPDAARTEAFF.

This sequence joins TRBV5-5 and TRBJ1-5; unclear D gene. The CDR3 is 16 residues long. The V and J ends lost 2 bases and 0 bases respectively, with 12 bases between them. The V gene's germline CDR1 is SGHKS and CDR2 YYEKEE (reference sequence). Here the CDR3 DNA reads TGTGCCAGCAGCTTTGGACTCGGGTATAGCAATCAGCCCCAGCATTTT. It codes for CASSFGLGYSNQPQHF.

This clonotype was detected only a few times. The chain is built from TRBV3-1 and TRBJ2-5; D is unclear. The V gene lost 5 bases and the J gene lost 1 base, with 8 bases spanning the gap. The CDR3 covers 13 residues. Per the germline V gene, CDR1 is LGHDT and CDR2 is YNNKEL (reference sequence). The CDR3 DNA follows: TGTGCCAGCAGCATAAGGGCCCAAGAGACCCAGTACTTC. Amino acids: CASSIRAQETQYF.

The chain recombines TRBV3-1 with TRBJ1-6; TRBD1 might be the D (6 bases). The CDR3 has 18 residues. The germline V gene has CDR1 LGHDT and CDR2 YNNKEL (reference sequence). The V end lost 4 bases, the J end lost 1 base, and 17 bases lay between the germline ends. DNA for the CDR3: TGTGCCAGCAGCCCGCGGACAGCCTCGGCATCCTATAATTCACCCCTCCACTTT. Amino acids: CASSPRTASASYNSPLHF.

Concerning this clonotype: The conserved phenylalanine or tryptophan normally closing the CDR3 is absent here, so this likely arose from a read error. CDR3 bases: TGTGCCAGCAGTTTGAGGTCTAGCGGGACCAATGAGCAGTTCTCC. Its protein is CASSLRSSGTNEQFS. The genes are TRBV12-3 or TRBV12-4 and TRBJ2-1; 9 nucleotides match TRBD2. V shed 3 bases, J shed 6 bases, and the junction held 6 bases outside the gene matches. There are 15 residues in the CDR3.

The chain links TRBV7-3 to TRBJ2-3; possibly TRBD1 or TRBD2 for D (6 bases each). Germline CDR1 SGHTA, CDR2 FQGTGA. This CDR3 is built from 18 residues. Trimming left V 5 bases short and J 1 base short, with 22 bases between. CDR3 sequence reads: CASSQYGLGGGGTDTQYF. CDR3 nucleotides: TGTGCCAGCAGCCAGTACGGTCTGGGGGGCGGAGGCACAGATACGCAGTATTTT. The full variable domain, in which reference TRBV7-3 and TRBJ2-3 provide the parts outside the CDR3, is GAGVSQTPSNKVTEKGKYVELRCDPISGHTALYWYRQSLGQGPEFLIYFQGTGAADDSGLPNDRFFAVRPEGSVSTLKIQRTERGDSAVYLCASSQYGLGGGGTDTQYFGPGTRLTVL.

This clonotype was seen only a few times. V and J are TRBV29-1 and TRBJ2-5, with D possibly TRBD1 on 6 matching bases. This CDR3 has 14 residues. Per the germline V gene, CDR1 is SQVTM and CDR2 is ANQGSEA. V was clipped by 1 base and J by 5 bases, with 14 bases between them. The CDR3: CSVEVPGQMETQYF. In DNA, the CDR3 is TGCAGCGTTGAAGTCCCGGGACAAATGGAGACCCAGTACTTC.

This chain joins TRBV19 and TRBJ2-2; D gene ambiguous. Germline loops: CDR1 LNHDA, CDR2 SQIVND (reference sequence). The CDR3 consists of 14 residues. The ends were cut back, 0 bases at V and 4 bases at J, with 6 bases in the middle. As DNA, the CDR3 is TGTGCCAGTAGTATAGATGGCACCACCGGGGAGCTGTTTTTT. Protein sequence: CASSIDGTTGELFF.

This clonotype was counted only a few times. J is TRBJ1-1 and V is TRBV7-9, with D unclear. The germline CDR1 and CDR2 sequences are SEHNR and FQNEAQ (reference sequence). The CDR3 loop spans 11 amino acids. The germline V and J ends were trimmed by 7 bases and 2 bases, with 5 bases remaining between them. The CDR3 spells CASNPNTEAFF. The CDR3 DNA reads as TGTGCCAGCAACCCAAACACTGAAGCTTTCTTT.

This clonotype was recorded a few times. The chain employs TRBV7-2 and TRBJ2-5; D possibly corresponds to TRBD1 (6 bases). Trimming cost V 3 bases and J 5 bases, with 13 bases left between them. This CDR3 contains 14 residues. CDR1 SGHTA and CDR2 FQGNSA come from the germline V gene. The CDR3 DNA follows: TGTGCCAGCAGCTTGATGGGGGCCGGGGAGACCCAGTACTTC. Protein product: CASSLMGAGETQYF.

This clonotype has a handful of counts. The chain combines TRBV6-5 with TRBJ2-5; TRBD2 is a possible D gene (6 bases). CDR3 length: 14 residues. V was trimmed by 2 bases and J by 0 bases, leaving 7 bases between them. Germline assignment: CDR1 MNHEY and CDR2 SVGAGI. CDR3 region: CASSYPGDQETQYF. Here the CDR3 DNA reads TGTGCCAGCAGTTACCCGGGGGACCAAGAGACCCAGTACTTC.

Written as DNA, the CDR3 is TGTGCCAGCAGTTACGGGACAGGATATAGCAATCAGCCCCAGCATTTT. It specifies CASSYGTGYSNQPQHF. The chain employs TRBV6-2 or TRBV6-3 and TRBJ1-5, with 8 bases matching TRBD1. The CDR3 is 16 amino acids. CDR1 is MNHEY and CDR2 is SVGEGT in the germline V gene. V gave up 2 bases and J gave up 0 bases; unmatched junction bases: 3.

About this clonotype itself: The germline gene is not matched at one end of the junction; a read error may be the cause. The rearrangement joins TRBV7-2 to TRBJ1-4; D remains unclear. The CDR3 has 14 amino acids. Germline CDR1 is SGHTA and CDR2 is FQGNSA. The CDR3 here is CASSLFATSEKLFF. CDR3 in DNA: TGTGCCAGCAGCTTATTCGCAACTAGTGAAAAACTGTTTTTT.

This clonotype was counted only a few times. The chain employs TRBV30 and TRBJ2-7; D unresolved. Trimming stripped 0 bases from V and 0 bases from J, with 21 bases between. The germline CDR1 and CDR2 sequences are GTSNPN and SVGIG (reference sequence). This CDR3 has 18 amino acids. CDR3 in amino acids: CAWSVSRRTVLISYEQYF. The CDR3 DNA reads TGTGCCTGGAGTGTATCCCGGCGTACAGTACTAATCTCCTACGAGCAGTACTTC. Full variable domain (missing parts from reference TRBV30 and TRBJ2-7): SQTIHQWPATLVQPVGSPLSLECTVEGTSNPNLYWYRQAAGRGLQLLFYSVGIGQISSEVPQNLSASRPQDRQFILSSKKLLLSDSGFYLCAWSVSRRTVLISYEQYFGPGTRLTVT.

This clonotype was seen only a few times. J is TRBJ2-7 and V is TRBV5-1; TRBD1 aligns across 9 bases. CDR1 and CDR2 from the germline V gene are SGHRS and YFSETQ. V was clipped by 1 base and J by 6 bases; unmatched bases: 2. The length of the CDR3 is 13 residues. CDR3 sequence reads: CASSLRTGAEQYV. The DNA for the CDR3 is TGCGCCAGCAGCTTGCGGACAGGGGCCGAGCAGTACGTC.